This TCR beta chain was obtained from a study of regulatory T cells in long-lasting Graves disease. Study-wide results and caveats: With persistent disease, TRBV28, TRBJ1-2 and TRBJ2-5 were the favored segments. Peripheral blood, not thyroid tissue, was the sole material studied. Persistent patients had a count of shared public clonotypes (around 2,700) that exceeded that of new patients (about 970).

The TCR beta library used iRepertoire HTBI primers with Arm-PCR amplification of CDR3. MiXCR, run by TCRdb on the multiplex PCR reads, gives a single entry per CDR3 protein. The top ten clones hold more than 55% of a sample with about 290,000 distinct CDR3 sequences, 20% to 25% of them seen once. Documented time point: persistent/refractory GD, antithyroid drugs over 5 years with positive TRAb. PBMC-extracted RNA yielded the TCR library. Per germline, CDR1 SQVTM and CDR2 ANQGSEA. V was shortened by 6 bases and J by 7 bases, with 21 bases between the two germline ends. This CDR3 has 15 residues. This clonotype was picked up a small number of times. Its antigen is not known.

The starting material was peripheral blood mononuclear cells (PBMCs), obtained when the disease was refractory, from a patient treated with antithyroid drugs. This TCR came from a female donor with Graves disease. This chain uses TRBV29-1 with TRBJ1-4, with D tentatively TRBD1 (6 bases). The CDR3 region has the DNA TGCAGCGTCCTCAAAGCACAGGGCGGGGGTGAAAAACTGTTTTTT. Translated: CSVLKAQGGGEKLFF.